The entry below gives a single TCR beta chain sequence along with its context. Its antigen is unidentified. Authors of the study amplified TCR beta CDR3 regions from RNA transcripts. The HTBI primer set drove a first-round RT-PCR of the TCR CDR3. TCRdb recomputed calls from the multiplex PCR reads with MiXCR, one row per CDR3 protein. Among about 540,000 distinct CDR3 sequences listed, just over 45% were seen once. The data were obtained in a study of T cells in Graves' hyperthyroidism and ophthalmopathy. Points from the study as a whole: Among thyroid clonotypes expanded above 0.001, most also appeared in blood.

The CDR3 runs to 14 residues. Germline CDR1 LNHDA, CDR2 SQIVND (reference sequence). The V and J ends lost 4 bases and 1 base, in that order; junction bases with no gene match: 2. Participants, patients aged 18 to 65, had newly diagnosed hyperthyroidism with a duration under 2 months. The sequencing input was peripheral blood or thyroid tissue (not recorded which). The receptor comes from a woman aged 18 to 35 with Graves' hyperthyroidism. The chain carries TRBV19 and TRBJ1-1; 8 bases line up with TRBD1. In DNA, the CDR3 is TGTGCCAGTAGTACCAGGGGGCCGAACACTGAAGCTTTCTTT. Translation: CASSTRGPNTEAFF.